Sequencing of this TCR beta chain was carried out in a study of T cells in localized non-small cell lung cancer. This clone was observed a handful of times. Its antigen is as yet unknown. With V trimmed by 5 bases and J by 3 bases, 6 bases remained unmatched. The CDR3 totals 14 residues. Germline CDR1 and CDR2: SGHRS and YFSETQ. Study results and limitations: Out of the top 100 tumor clones, a median roughly 50 were seen in adjacent lung. Compared with tumor, uninvolved adjacent lung displayed greater T cell clonality, ranking highest overall.

Method: immunoSEQ multiplex PCR; TCRdb's copy keeps in-frame clones and lacks some. Among 2,000 or so clones listed, less than 35% were seen once. The TCR originated in a male donor older than 55 with stage I squamous cell lung carcinoma. Specimen: lung tumor tissue, collected before any cancer treatment. This rearrangement joins TRBV5-1 to TRBJ2-5, with 8 bases aligning to TRBD2. The CDR3 coding sequence is TGCGCCAGCAGTTTGATTAGCGGGGAAGAGACCCAGTACTTC. Its protein is CASSLISGEETQYF.